The rows below give T cell receptor beta chains drawn from one sample of a study of T-cell memory formation after mild COVID-19. TCRdb used MiXCR to reprocess the 5' RACE reads, holding one entry per CDR3 protein. The data contain approximately 28,000 distinct CDR3 sequences, 12% of them seen just once; the ten biggest clones take up over 12%. Material for sequencing was PBMCs or a T cell subset sorted from them (not recorded which). These receptor sequences come from an adult woman who had mild COVID-19 (a few samples of this study predate the infection). Cell type and time point are not known. Each CDR3 is given with its conserved first and last residue. Not all rows give a size; the values are once, few, many and, for expanded clones, a class.

V,size,length,J,CDR3
TRBV9,many,13,TRBJ2-7,CASSANSGYEQYF
TRBV7-2,many,13,TRBJ1-2,CASSPRGGDGYTF
TRBV7-2,many,14,TRBJ1-3,CASSLAPPRNTIYF
TRBV6-5,many,15,TRBJ2-7,CASSHDQSTSYEQYF
TRBV7-8,many,17,TRBJ2-5,CASSLDLSSGSGETQYF
TRBV14,many,14,TRBJ1-2,CASSPLYGPWLYTF
TRBV25-1,many,18,TRBJ2-6,CASSTPGGLPSGANVLTF
TRBV6-2/TRBV6-3,many,13,TRBJ1-1,CASRYTGMSEAFF
TRBV24-1,many,16,TRBJ2-5,CATSAGTSGGFETQYF
TRBV20-1,many,15,TRBJ2-1,CSAPGLAVLYNEQFF
TRBV18,NA,13,TRBJ2-7,CASSPGGGNEQYF
TRBV20-1,many,14,TRBJ2-7,CSARDSGTGYEQYF
TRBV6-5,many,16,TRBJ1-3,CASSYSLGGTGNTIYF
TRBV12-3/TRBV12-4,few,13,TRBJ2-5,CASTPGGGETQYF
TRBV4-1,many,18,TRBJ2-5,CASSQETSGPLRGETQYF
TRBV7-8,many,16,TRBJ2-3,CASSLESGWGTDTQYF
TRBV5-1,many,14,TRBJ2-1,CASSLGRGGNEQFF
TRBV14,many,17,TRBJ2-1,CASSQDYRGTSYNEQFF
TRBV25-1,many,15,TRBJ2-7,CASSKTDRAFYEQYF
TRBV5-5,many,15,TRBJ1-1,CASSLTLWGDTEAFF
TRBV29-1,NA,16,TRBJ2-3,CSVTHPDRGVTDTQYF
TRBV20-1,many,13,TRBJ1-2,CSARLDRGYGYTF
TRBV9,many,15,TRBJ1-2,CASSTLTGSDYGYTF
TRBV12-3/TRBV12-4,NA,13,TRBJ1-2,CASSFPVGYGYTF
TRBV27,many,15,TRBJ2-7,CASSPRTVNSYEQYF
TRBV12-3/TRBV12-4,many,12,TRBJ2-7,CASSTFSYEQYF
TRBV5-1,many,14,TRBJ2-1,CASSLPSGYNEQFF
TRBV30,many,17,TRBJ2-1,CAWSVPPRTGIYNEQFF
TRBV25-1,many,16,TRBJ2-3,CASSRGLGVPTDTQYF
TRBV7-6,many,19,TRBJ2-3,CASSYLVWTSGSSTDTQYF
TRBV6-6,many,15,TRBJ2-5,CASSYSATDQETQYF
TRBV3-1,many,15,TRBJ1-1,CASSQLGTGGPEAFF
TRBV12-3/TRBV12-4,many,14,TRBJ2-7,CARGSRDRAYEQYF
TRBV7-2,many,13,TRBJ2-7,CASSLGWNDEQYF
TRBV25-1,many,14,TRBJ1-1,CASSEVQGRTEAFF
TRBV20-1,many,15,TRBJ2-4,CSARSLWLAKNIQYF
TRBV25-1,many,14,TRBJ1-3,CASSEAGYRNTIYF
TRBV7-9,many,13,TRBJ1-1,CASSEDRVAEAFF
TRBV2,many,14,TRBJ2-3,CASSTGTSTDTQYF
TRBV29-1,many,13,TRBJ1-1,CSVGIGLNTEAFF